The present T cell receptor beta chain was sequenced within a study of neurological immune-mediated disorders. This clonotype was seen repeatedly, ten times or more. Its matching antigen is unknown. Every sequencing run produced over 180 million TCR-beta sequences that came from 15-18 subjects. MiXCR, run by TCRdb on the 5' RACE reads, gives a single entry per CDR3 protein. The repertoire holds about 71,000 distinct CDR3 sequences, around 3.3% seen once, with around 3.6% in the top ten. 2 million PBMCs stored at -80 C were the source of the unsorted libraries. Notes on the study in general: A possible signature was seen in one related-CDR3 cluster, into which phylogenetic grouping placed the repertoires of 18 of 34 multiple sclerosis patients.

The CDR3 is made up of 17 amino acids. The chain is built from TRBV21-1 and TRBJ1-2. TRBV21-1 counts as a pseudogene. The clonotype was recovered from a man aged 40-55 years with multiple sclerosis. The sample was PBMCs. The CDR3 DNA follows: TGTGCCAGCAGCACACTCGGGGGGGACAGCGGTAACTATGGCTACACCTTC. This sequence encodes CASSTLGGDSGNYGYTF.